The rows below give T cell receptor beta chains drawn from one sample of a study of cytomegalovirus exposure and HLA in healthy donors. Sequencing was performed with immunoSEQ multiplex PCR; in TCRdb, only in-frame clones are kept and a portion is missing. The table lists 140,000 to 150,000 clones, approximately 78% of them singletons. The sample consisted of PBMCs. These receptors came from a man in his forties in good health and CMV-seropositive. Both conserved end residues are part of each CDR3. D genes are given only for firm matches. Size tells how often a clone was seen (once, few, many) or the class of an expanded clone, and some rows leave it out.

V gene	D gene	clone size	J gene	CDR3 protein	CDR3 DNA
TRBV5-6	-	-	TRBJ1-6	CASSSETPGSPLHF	TGTGCCAGCAGCTCAGAAACCCCGGGGTCACCCCTCCACTTT
TRBV7-2	TRBD1	-	TRBJ1-4	CASSPGQPLEKLFF	TGTGCCAGCAGCCCGGGACAGCCTCTGGAAAAACTGTTTTTT
TRBV30	-	-	TRBJ1-2	CAWSVGGGYTF	TGTGCCTGGAGTGTGGGGGGTGGCTACACCTTC
TRBV4-2	TRBD1	-	TRBJ1-5	CASSQVGQAGGAQHF	TGTGCCAGCAGCCAAGTGGGACAGGCCGGAGGGGCCCAGCATTTT
TRBV11-1	TRBD1	-	TRBJ2-1	CASSRGDRGNNEQFF	TGTGCCAGCAGCAGAGGGGACAGGGGAAACAATGAGCAGTTCTTC
TRBV6-5	TRBD1	-	TRBJ1-2	CASIVDRDGYGYTF	TGTGCCAGCATTGTAGACAGGGACGGCTATGGCTACACCTTC
TRBV6-5	TRBD1	-	TRBJ1-4	CASSDRAGYEKLFF	TGTGCCAGCAGTGACAGGGCAGGTTATGAAAAACTGTTTTTT
TRBV7-6	TRBD2	-	TRBJ2-1	CASSVSGSSYNEQFF	TGTGCCAGCAGCGTTAGCGGGAGCTCCTACAATGAGCAGTTCTTC
TRBV9	TRBD1	once	TRBJ2-1	CASSGGTGGYNEQFF	TGTGCCAGCAGCGGAGGGACAGGGGGATACAATGAGCAGTTCTTC
TRBV30	-	-	TRBJ1-5	CAWSGGNNQPQHF	TGTGCCTGGAGTGGTGGCAACAATCAGCCCCAGCATTTT
TRBV4-3	TRBD2	few	TRBJ2-7	CASSQGRSSAGPTYEQYF	TGCGCCAGCAGCCAAGGTCGTTCGTCAGCGGGACCCACCTACGAGCAGTACTTC
TRBV7-6	-	-	TRBJ2-5	CASSLAEEGGAQYF	TGTGCCAGCAGCTTAGCGGAGGAGGGGGGGGCCCAGTACTTC
TRBV30	-	-	TRBJ2-3	CAWRDREAGTDTQYF	TGTGCCTGGAGGGATAGGGAGGCCGGCACAGATACGCAGTATTTT
TRBV2	TRBD1	-	TRBJ1-2	CATDRVGYTF	TGTGCCACCGACAGGGTTGGCTACACCTTC
TRBV6-1	-	-	TRBJ2-3	CASSEQGGPLDTQYF	TGTGCCAGCAGTGAACAGGGGGGACCCCTGGATACGCAGTATTTT
TRBV7-9	-	few	TRBJ2-2	CASSLGGNTGELFF	TGTGCCAGCAGTCTCGGAGGGAACACCGGGGAGCTGTTTTTT
TRBV9	-	once	TRBJ1-1	CASSVGPEIQIEAFF	TGTGCCAGCAGCGTAGGTCCGGAGATCCAAATAGAAGCTTTCTTT
TRBV5-4	-	-	TRBJ2-2	CASSLRVGEGTGELFF	TGTGCCAGCAGCTTGAGGGTGGGAGAGGGCACCGGGGAGCTGTTTTTT
TRBV6-5	TRBD1	-	TRBJ1-4	CASSYRGQGEKLFF	TGTGCCAGCAGTTACAGGGGGCAAGGTGAAAAACTGTTTTTT
TRBV30	TRBD1	few	TRBJ2-5	CACRTGGGETQYF	TGTGCCTGCCGGACAGGGGGCGGCGAGACCCAGTACTTC
TRBV6-5	-	-	TRBJ2-7	CASSYSRTVMGEQYF	TGTGCCAGCAGTTACTCCCGGACAGTAATGGGCGAGCAGTACTTC
TRBV19	TRBD2	-	TRBJ2-5	CASSTIGLAGGPLKQETQYF	TGTGCCAGTAGTACGATAGGACTAGCGGGAGGGCCACTAAAGCAAGAGACCCAGTACTTC
TRBV28	-	-	TRBJ2-4	CAIARGANIQYF	TGTGCTATAGCACGTGGGGCTAACATTCAGTACTTC